This is a list of T cell receptor beta chains from one sample in a study of shared clonotypes between healthy human individuals. Repertoires were generated with immunoSEQ multiplex PCR, while TCRdb's copy carries only in-frame clones and drops some. The table includes 2 million to 2.5 million clones, around 95% detected once. The sequencing input was naive CD4+ T cells sorted from blood. These receptors were obtained from a man aged 18 to 29 in good health. Both conserved end residues are part of each CDR3. The D gene is left open where the match is weak. The size entry is marked missing in some rows and otherwise reads once, few, many or a size class.

NA,11,NA,TRBJ2-7,TRBV10-2,CASSVGPEQYF,TGCGCCAGCAGTGTGGGTCCTGAGCAGTACTTC
NA,15,TRBD1,TRBJ1-4,TRBV28,CASSRQGATNEKLFF,TGTGCCAGCAGTCGACAGGGGGCCACTAATGAAAAACTGTTTTTT
NA,14,NA,TRBJ1-5,TRBV19,CATRDPGDSQPQHF,TGTGCCACCAGGGACCCCGGGGATTCGCAGCCCCAGCATTTT
NA,11,NA,TRBJ1-1,TRBV7-2,CASSLATEAFF,TGTGCCAGCAGCTTAGCCACTGAAGCTTTCTTT
NA,17,TRBD2,TRBJ2-2,TRBV11-2,CASSYLVGRANTGELFF,TGTGCCAGCAGCTACCTCGTCGGGAGGGCGAACACCGGGGAGCTGTTTTTT
NA,15,TRBD1,TRBJ2-5,TRBV6-5,CASSRTGTGTETQYF,TGTGCCAGCAGCCGTACCGGGACAGGGACGGAGACCCAGTACTTC
NA,14,NA,TRBJ1-2,TRBV6-5,CASSYATENYGYTF,TGTGCCAGCAGTTACGCGACAGAGAACTATGGCTACACCTTC
NA,15,TRBD1,TRBJ1-5,TRBV27,CASSFGQGRNQPQHF,TGTGCCAGCAGTTTCGGACAGGGCAGGAATCAGCCCCAGCATTTT
NA,21,TRBD2,TRBJ2-1,TRBV29-1,CSVEPETGLYGTSGTYNEQFF,TGCAGCGTTGAACCCGAGACAGGGTTATACGGGACTAGCGGGACTTACAATGAGCAGTTCTTC
NA,16,TRBD2,TRBJ2-1,TRBV19,CASSIGRGRGYNEQFF,TGTGCCAGTAGTATAGGCCGCGGGAGAGGTTACAATGAGCAGTTCTTC
NA,14,NA,TRBJ1-6,TRBV18,CASSPPGRDSPLHF,TGTGCCAGCTCACCACCAGGACGTGATTCACCCCTCCACTTT
once,15,NA,TRBJ1-1,TRBV14,CASSKTAVENTEAFF,TGTGCCAGCAGCAAGACAGCGGTGGAGAACACTGAAGCTTTCTTT
NA,12,NA,TRBJ1-2,TRBV10-1,CANRQSGYGYTF,TGCGCCAACCGACAGAGCGGGTATGGCTACACCTTC
NA,14,NA,TRBJ2-3,TRBV6-1,CASSDPGDTDTQYF,TGTGCCAGCAGTGATCCGGGCGACACAGATACGCAGTATTTT